This T cell receptor (beta chain) was identified in a study of lymphopenia after photon versus proton radiotherapy. Notes on the study in general: Photon-treated patients lost naive T cells and TCR diversity; proton-treated stayed stable. After lymphocyte nadir, photon-treated repertoires showed oligoclonal expansion, especially CD8+ Temra. Survival link was tested only in deceased patients; proton benefit remains a possibility. Post-nadir TCR diversity decline inversely tracked overall survival among those who died.

This clone was seen just once. What it binds is unknown. Per germline, CDR1 KGHSH and CDR2 LQKENI. Unmatched junction bases numbered 13, after V lost 5 bases and J lost 2 bases. The CDR3 sequence is 18 residues long. Clones were read by immunoSEQ multiplex PCR, and TCRdb kept only the in-frame ones, dropping some. Of around 50,000 clones listed, less than 85% were seen once; the top ten hold approximately 2%. This TCR derives from a man aged 55-75 years with pancreatic cancer. The chain joins TRBV18 to TRBJ1-2; 11 nucleotides align to TRBD1. This sample comprised peripheral blood, obtained from a patient treated with proton-based radiotherapy. The CDR3 region has the DNA TGTGCCAGCTCAACCTTAAGCGGACAGGGGGCGCGGAACTATGGCTACACCTTC. Translated: CASSTLSGQGARNYGYTF.